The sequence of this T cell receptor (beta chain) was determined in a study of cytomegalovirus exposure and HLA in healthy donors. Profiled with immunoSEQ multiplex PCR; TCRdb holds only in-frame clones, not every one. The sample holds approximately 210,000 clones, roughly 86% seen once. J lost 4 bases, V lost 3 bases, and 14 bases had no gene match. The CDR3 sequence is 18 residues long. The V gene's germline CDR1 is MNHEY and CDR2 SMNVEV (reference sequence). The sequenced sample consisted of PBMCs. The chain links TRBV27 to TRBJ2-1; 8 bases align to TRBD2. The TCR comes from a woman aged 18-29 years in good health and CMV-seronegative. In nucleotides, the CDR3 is TGTGCCAGCAGTTTGGGGAGAGCGGGAGTGGACCTATACAATGAGCAGTTCTTC. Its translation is CASSLGRAGVDLYNEQFF.